This TCR beta chain appears in the sequencing data of a study of blood T cell repertoires in COVID-19. Study in general: The United States, Italy and Spain supplied acute and convalescent COVID-19 samples. T cells, B-cell-depleted T cells, or PBMCs provided the cDNA or gDNA that served as material.

Unmatched junction bases numbered 13, after V lost 3 bases and J lost 0 bases. CDR1 and CDR2 from the germline V gene are SGDLS and YYNGEE. The length of the CDR3 is 20 residues. Per the original data handling: Reference gene primer amplification gave nucleated cell count estimates. Some clones are missing from TCRdb's copy, which holds only in-frame ones; the method was immunoSEQ multiplex PCR. The V and J calls and clone size were taken over from that table, and D and trimming were inferred from the DNA. The table lists fewer than 200,000 clones, about four fifths of them singletons. This TCR derives from a woman aged 80 or over with COVID-19, enrolled during active disease. Sequencing used peripheral blood. The V and J genes are TRBV9 and TRBJ2-1, with 12 positions matching TRBD2. The CDR3 DNA is TGTGCCAGCAGCGCGAGAGGACTAGCGGGAAGGGGAAGCTCCTACAATGAGCAGTTCTTC. It is translated as CASSARGLAGRGSSYNEQFF.